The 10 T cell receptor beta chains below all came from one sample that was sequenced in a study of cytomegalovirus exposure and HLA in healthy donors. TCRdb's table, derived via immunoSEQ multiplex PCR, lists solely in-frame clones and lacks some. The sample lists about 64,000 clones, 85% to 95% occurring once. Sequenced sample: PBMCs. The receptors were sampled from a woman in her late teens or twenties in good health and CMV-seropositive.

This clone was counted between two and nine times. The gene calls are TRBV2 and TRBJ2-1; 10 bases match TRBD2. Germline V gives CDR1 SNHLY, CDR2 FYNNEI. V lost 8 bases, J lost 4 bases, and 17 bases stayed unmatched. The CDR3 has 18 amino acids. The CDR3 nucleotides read TGTGCCAGCCCCGGGGGAGCTAGCGGGAGAACGGGGTACAATGAGCAGTTCTTC. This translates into CASPGGASGRTGYNEQFF.

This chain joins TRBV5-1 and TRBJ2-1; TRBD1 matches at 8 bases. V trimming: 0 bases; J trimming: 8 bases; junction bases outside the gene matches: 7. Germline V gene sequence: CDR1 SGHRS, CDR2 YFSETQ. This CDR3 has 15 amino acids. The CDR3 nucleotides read TGCGCCAGCAGCTTGGAGCGGACAGGGTTGGATGAGCAGTTCTTC. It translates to CASSLERTGLDEQFF. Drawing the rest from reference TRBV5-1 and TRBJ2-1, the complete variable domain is KAGVTQTPRYLIKTRGQQVTLSCSPISGHRSVSWYQQTPGQGLQFLFEYFSETQRNKGNFPGRFSGRQFSNSRSEMNVSTLELGDSALYLCASSLERTGLDEQFFGPGTRLTVL.

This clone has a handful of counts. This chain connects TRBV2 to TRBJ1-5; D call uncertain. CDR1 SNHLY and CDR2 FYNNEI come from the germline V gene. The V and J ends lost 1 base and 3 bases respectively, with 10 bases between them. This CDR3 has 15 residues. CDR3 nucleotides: TGTGCCAGCAGTGAAGGTAACAGTCCCAATCAGCCCCAGCATTTT. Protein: CASSEGNSPNQPQHF.

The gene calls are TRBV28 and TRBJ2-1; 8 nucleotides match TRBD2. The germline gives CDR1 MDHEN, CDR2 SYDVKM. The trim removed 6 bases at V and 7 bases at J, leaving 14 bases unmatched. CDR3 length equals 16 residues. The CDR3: CASSRLGLEVGNEQFF. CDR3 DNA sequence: TGTGCCAGCAGCCGGTTGGGACTAGAGGTTGGAAATGAGCAGTTCTTC.

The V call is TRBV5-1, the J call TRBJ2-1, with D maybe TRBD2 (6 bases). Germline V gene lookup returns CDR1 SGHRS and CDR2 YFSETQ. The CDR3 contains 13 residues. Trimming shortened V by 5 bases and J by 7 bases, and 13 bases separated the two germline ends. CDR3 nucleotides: TGCGCCAGCAGTCTACGGGGGAGGAATGAGCAGTTCTTC. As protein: CASSLRGRNEQFF.

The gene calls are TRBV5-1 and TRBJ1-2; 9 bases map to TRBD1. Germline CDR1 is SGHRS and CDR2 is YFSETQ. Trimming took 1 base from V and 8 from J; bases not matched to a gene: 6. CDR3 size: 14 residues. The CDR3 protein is CASSLPGQGGGYTF. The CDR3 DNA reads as TGCGCCAGCAGCTTGCCGGGACAGGGTGGAGGCTACACCTTC. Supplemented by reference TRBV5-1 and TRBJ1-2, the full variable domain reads KAGVTQTPRYLIKTRGQQVTLSCSPISGHRSVSWYQQTPGQGLQFLFEYFSETQRNKGNFPGRFSGRQFSNSRSEMNVSTLELGDSALYLCASSLPGQGGGYTFGSGTRLTVV.

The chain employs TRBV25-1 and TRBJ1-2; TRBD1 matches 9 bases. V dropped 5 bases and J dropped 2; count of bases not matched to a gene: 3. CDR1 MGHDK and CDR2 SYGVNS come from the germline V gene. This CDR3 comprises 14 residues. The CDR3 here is CASSSGTGNYGYTF. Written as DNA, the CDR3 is TGTGCCAGCAGTAGTGGGACAGGGAACTATGGCTACACCTTC.

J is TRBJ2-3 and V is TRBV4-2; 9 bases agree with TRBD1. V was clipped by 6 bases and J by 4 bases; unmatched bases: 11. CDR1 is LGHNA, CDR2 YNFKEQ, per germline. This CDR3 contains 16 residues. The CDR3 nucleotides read TGTGCCAGCAGTCGAACAGGGGGCTACGGGGCAGATACGCAGTATTTT. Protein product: CASSRTGGYGADTQYF.

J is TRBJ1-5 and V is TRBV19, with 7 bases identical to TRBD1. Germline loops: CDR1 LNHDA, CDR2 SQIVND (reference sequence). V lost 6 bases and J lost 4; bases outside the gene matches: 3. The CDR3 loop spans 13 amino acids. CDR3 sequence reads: CASSPGGNQPQHF. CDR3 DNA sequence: TGTGCCAGTAGCCCAGGGGGGAATCAGCCCCAGCATTTT.

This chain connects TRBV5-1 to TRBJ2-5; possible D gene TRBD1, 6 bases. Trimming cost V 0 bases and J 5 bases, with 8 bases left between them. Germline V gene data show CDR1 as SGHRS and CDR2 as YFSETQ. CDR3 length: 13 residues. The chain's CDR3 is CASSLAGVETQYF. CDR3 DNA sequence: TGCGCCAGCAGCTTGGCAGGGGTGGAGACCCAGTACTTC.